The 27 T cell receptor beta chains below all came from one sample that was sequenced in a study of T cell repertoires in cytomegalovirus infection. For these TCRs, the target antigens are not known. TCRdb redid the calling of the reads with MiXCR, one entry per CDR3 protein. Of around 69,000 distinct CDR3 sequences listed, roughly 28% are singletons. The sample was CD8+ T cells from cultured PBMCs, taken from culture after CMV antigen stimulation. These receptors all stem from a human donor in good health (CMV status not recorded). Some clones in this sample may be carry-over from other donors' samples.

V and J are TRBV6-5 and TRBJ2-5; TRBD2 matches 7 bases. The junction had 6 bases not matched to a gene; V was cut back by 6 bases and J by 2 bases. CDR1 MNHEY and CDR2 SVGAGI come from the germline V gene. The CDR3 consists of 14 residues. The CDR3 region is CASSVAGDQETQYF. In DNA form, the CDR3 reads TGTGCCAGCAGCGTCGCGGGAGATCAAGAGACCCAGTACTTC.

This clonotype was observed many times. The genes are TRBV7-2 and TRBJ1-5; D is uncertain. CDR3 length equals 12 residues. Germline V gene data show CDR1 as SGHTA and CDR2 as FQGNSA. The V and J ends lost 1 base and 7 bases respectively, with 5 bases between them. The CDR3, as DNA: TGTGCCAGCAGCTTAGGATCACAGCCCCAGCATTTT. This translates into CASSLGSQPQHF. The full variable domain, in which reference TRBV7-2 and TRBJ1-5 provide the parts outside the CDR3, is GAGVSQSPSNKVTEKGKDVELRCDPISGHTALYWYRQSLGQGLEFLIYFQGNSAPDKSGLPSDRFSAERTGGSVSTLTIQRTQQEDSAVYLCASSLGSQPQHFGDGTRLSIL.

J is TRBJ2-5 and V is TRBV6-1, with 9 bases lining up with TRBD2. The germline V gene has CDR1 MNHNS and CDR2 SASEGT. V shed 5 bases and J 4 bases; nucleotides not matched to a gene: 11. This CDR3 is 16 amino acids long. The CDR3: CASSTWTSEKGETQYF. The DNA of the CDR3 is TGTGCCAGCAGTACCTGGACTAGCGAAAAGGGAGAGACCCAGTACTTC.

This chain links TRBV7-9 with TRBJ2-7; 10 nucleotides line up with TRBD1. Germline V gene data show CDR1 as SEHNR and CDR2 as FQNEAQ (reference sequence). V trimming: 5 bases; J trimming: 0 bases; junction bases outside the gene matches: 13. The CDR3 is 18 residues long. CDR3 protein: CASSPLDRGALYSYEQYF. For the CDR3, the DNA is TGTGCCAGCAGCCCTTTGGACAGGGGGGCCTTATACTCCTACGAGCAGTACTTC.

This clonotype came up a few times. The chain combines TRBV11-3 with TRBJ2-3; TRBD2 matches 11 bases. This CDR3 is built from 18 residues. The germline V gene encodes CDR1 SGHNT and CDR2 YENEEA. V was clipped by 2 bases and J by 0 bases; unmatched bases: 7. Here the CDR3 DNA reads TGTGCCAGCAGCTTAAATATGGGACTAGCGGCTAGCACAGATACGCAGTATTTT. Protein sequence: CASSLNMGLAASTDTQYF.

The chain uses TRBV5-6 and TRBJ2-5; D is perhaps TRBD1 or TRBD2 (6 bases each). The germline CDR1 and CDR2 sequences are SGHDT and YYEEEE. V lost 0 bases and J lost 0, with 24 bases in between. The CDR3 consists of 20 residues. Here the CDR3 reads CASSLGGPVLTGEYQETQYF. The CDR3 DNA reads TGTGCCAGCAGCTTGGGGGGGCCCGTTCTTACGGGAGAGTACCAAGAGACCCAGTACTTC. Supplemented by reference TRBV5-6 and TRBJ2-5, the full variable domain reads DAGVTQSPTHLIKTRGQQVTLRCSPKSGHDTVSWYQQALGQGPQFIFQYYEEEERQRGNFPDRFSGHQFPNYSSELNVNALLLGDSALYLCASSLGGPVLTGEYQETQYFGPGTRLLVL.

This clonotype came up a few times. The CDR3 bases are TGTGCCAGCAGTCTCGGACTGGGGTCACCCCTCCACTTT. Translation: CASSLGLGSPLHF. J is TRBJ1-6 and V is TRBV27; no definite D call. CDR3 size: 13 residues. V lost 5 bases to trimming and J lost 10 bases, with 12 bases between them. Germline values: CDR1 MNHEY, CDR2 SMNVEV (reference sequence).

This clonotype was detected only a few times. V gene TRBV25-1 combines with J gene TRBJ2-7, with a tentative D call TRBD1 (6 bases). Germline-derived CDR1 and CDR2 are MGHDK and SYGVNS. Trimming took off 4 bases at V and 4 bases at J, with 14 bases between the two ends. The CDR3 spans 14 residues. CDR3 DNA: TGTGCCAGCAGTGCCCCCGGGACACTATACGAGCAGTACTTC. Translation: CASSAPGTLYEQYF.

The chain couples TRBV5-8 to TRBJ2-7, with D unclear. This CDR3 contains 10 residues. Germline V gene lookup returns CDR1 SGHTS and CDR2 YDEGEE. V gave up 5 bases and J gave up 6 bases, with 6 bases separating them. CDR3 protein: CASSPPEQYF. CDR3 nucleotide sequence: TGTGCCAGCAGTCCACCCGAGCAGTACTTC. The variable domain in full, with the rest retrieved from reference TRBV5-8 and TRBJ2-7, is EAGVTQSPTHLIKTRGQQATLRCSPISGHTSVYWYQQALGLGLQFLLWYDEGEERNRGNFPPRFSGRQFPNYSSELNVNALELEDSALYLCASSPPEQYFGPGTRLTVT.

V is TRBV11-3 and J is TRBJ2-7, with 12 bases fitting TRBD2. The germline V gene encodes CDR1 SGHNT and CDR2 YENEEA. J was trimmed by 4 bases and V by 2 bases; bases with no gene match: 3. This CDR3 has 15 amino acids. CDR3: CASSLTSGGSYEQYF. As DNA, the CDR3 is TGTGCCAGCAGCTTAACTAGCGGGGGGTCTTACGAGCAGTACTTC.

The chain links TRBV7-9 to TRBJ2-1; TRBD1 aligns across 7 bases. V was pared by 7 bases and J by 4 bases, with 13 bases of the junction left unmatched. This CDR3 has 16 amino acids. Germline assignment: CDR1 SEHNR and CDR2 FQNEAQ (reference sequence). The CDR3 DNA reads TGTGCCAGCACCCCAAACAGGGGTCCCCTTTACAATGAGCAGTTCTTC. Residues: CASTPNRGPLYNEQFF.

The gene calls are TRBV4-3 and TRBJ2-1; 14 bases match TRBD2. Germline assignment: CDR1 LGHNA and CDR2 YSLEER. The trim removed 4 bases at V and 6 bases at J, leaving 8 bases unmatched. The CDR3 has 17 residues. The CDR3 here is CASSPRLAGGRGNEQFF. The CDR3 DNA reads as TGCGCCAGCAGCCCCAGACTAGCGGGAGGGCGCGGCAATGAGCAGTTCTTC.

The V gene is TRBV5-6, the J gene TRBJ2-1; TRBD2 matches at 7 bases. This CDR3 region has 14 residues. Trimming removed 2 bases from V and 2 bases from J; junction bases left unmatched: 1. Germline-derived CDR1 and CDR2 are SGHDT and YYEEEE. Written as DNA, the CDR3 is TGTGCCAGCAGCTTCCGGGGGGCCTACAATGAGCAGTTCTTC. Protein product: CASSFRGAYNEQFF.

This CDR3 is CASLRADTQYF. The CDR3 DNA reads TGTGCCAGCCTCCGGGCTGATACGCAGTATTTT. The chain links TRBV2 to TRBJ2-3; no definite D call. This CDR3 spans 11 amino acids. With 8 bases removed from V and 6 bases from J, the gap between germline ends came to 9 bases. Germline V lookup: CDR1 SNHLY, CDR2 FYNNEI. Supplemented by reference TRBV2 and TRBJ2-3, the full variable domain reads EPEVTQTPSHQVTQMGQEVILRCVPISNHLYFYWYRQILGQKVEFLVSFYNNEISEKSEIFDDQFSVERPDGSNFTLKIRSTKLEDSAMYFCASLRADTQYFGPGTRLTVL.

The gene calls are TRBV2 and TRBJ1-4; the D is unclear. Trimming took 0 bases from V and 4 from J, leaving 15 bases between them. This CDR3 spans 17 amino acids. Germline CDR1 SNHLY, CDR2 FYNNEI. CDR3 sequence reads: CASSEALGKTHNEKLFF. CDR3 nucleotide sequence: TGTGCCAGCAGTGAAGCGCTAGGGAAGACACATAATGAAAAACTGTTTTTT.

The CDR3 DNA sequence: TGTGCCAGCACCTACCCGACGGGATACGAGCAGTACTTC. This gives the protein CASTYPTGYEQYF. This rearrangement joins TRBV28 to TRBJ2-7; TRBD2 is a possible D gene (5 bases). The V gene lost 7 bases and the J gene lost 4 bases, with 14 bases spanning the gap. The CDR3 spans 13 residues. Germline CDR1 and CDR2: MDHEN and SYDVKM.

The rearrangement uses TRBV6-6 and TRBJ1-1; D call uncertain. The V end lost 0 bases, the J end lost 6 bases, and 20 bases lay between the germline ends. This CDR3 spans 17 amino acids. CDR1 is MNHNY, CDR2 SVGAGI, per germline (reference sequence). The CDR3 sequence: CASSYSTPPLGRPEAFF. In DNA, the CDR3 is TGTGCCAGCAGTTACTCCACACCACCTCTCGGCCGTCCTGAAGCTTTCTTT.

This clonotype appeared a few times. The chain links TRBV4-1 to TRBJ2-1; D is uncertain. V was clipped by 3 bases and J by 7 bases, with 7 bases between them. This CDR3 is built from 12 residues. Germline CDR1 reads MGHRA; CDR2 reads YSYEKL. CDR3 sequence (DNA): TGCGCCAGCAGCCAGGCGAGTAATGAGCAGTTCTTC. It specifies CASSQASNEQFF.

A few counts support this clonotype. This chain links TRBV27 with TRBJ2-3, with a possible D match to TRBD2 (7 bases). The CDR3 is 16 residues long. The germline V gene encodes CDR1 MNHEY and CDR2 SMNVEV (reference sequence). The V end was cut by 1 base, the J end by 1 base, with 12 bases between. The CDR3 DNA reads TGTGCCAGCAGTTTATTCGCGGGGGCTGGCACAGATACGCAGTATTTT. Translated: CASSLFAGAGTDTQYF.

This clonotype has a count of ten or more. The chain uses TRBV25-1 and TRBJ1-6, with D possibly TRBD1 on 5 matching bases. Trimming cost V 8 bases and J 5 bases, with 13 bases left between them. Germline V gene data show CDR1 as MGHDK and CDR2 as SYGVNS. The CDR3 consists of 14 residues. CDR3 in DNA: TGTGCCAGCTCTTGGGACCGCGATAATTCACCCCTCCACTTT. It specifies CASSWDRDNSPLHF.

In its sample, this clonotype was seen many times. J is TRBJ2-6 and V is TRBV7-2; D not certain. The CDR3 covers 17 residues. CDR1 and CDR2 from the germline V gene are SGHTA and FQGNSA. Trimming removed 2 bases from V and 4 bases from J, with 15 bases in between. The CDR3 spells CASSLLGPPGGANVLTF. In nucleotides, the CDR3 is TGTGCCAGCAGCTTACTCGGACCCCCTGGGGGGGCCAACGTCCTGACTTTC.

This clonotype was counted only a few times. V is TRBV12-3 or TRBV12-4 and J is TRBJ1-4; unclear D gene. There are 14 residues in the CDR3. V dropped 3 bases and J dropped 7 bases, with 12 bases sitting between them. The CDR3 nucleotides read TGTGCCAGCAGTTTCTCCACCCCTAGTGAAAAACTGTTTTTT. It translates to CASSFSTPSEKLFF.

In this sample, this clonotype turned up a few times. The chain combines TRBV12-3 or TRBV12-4 with TRBJ2-7; D uncertain. This CDR3 has 13 amino acids. V shed 1 base and J shed 6 bases, with 10 bases lying between them. The CDR3, as DNA: TGTGCCAGCAGTTTAGGGCCGGCGGCCGAGCAGTACTTC. It yields the protein CASSLGPAAEQYF.

Only a few counts were recorded for this clonotype. This chain connects TRBV5-6 to TRBJ2-7, with 9 positions matching TRBD1. V gave up 3 bases and J gave up 2 bases; unmatched junction bases: 9. The CDR3 length is 16 residues. Germline V lookup: CDR1 SGHDT, CDR2 YYEEEE. This CDR3 is CASSSDLDRGTYEQYF. For the CDR3, the DNA is TGTGCCAGCAGCTCAGACCTGGACAGGGGTACCTACGAGCAGTACTTC.

The chain employs TRBV7-4 and TRBJ1-2, with 8 nucleotides matching TRBD1. J gave up 7 bases and V 5 bases, and 3 bases lay outside the gene matches. The CDR3 spans 12 residues. Germline-derived CDR1 and CDR2 are SGHVT and SQSDAQ. The CDR3 reads CASSGTGSGYTF. CDR3 coding DNA: TGTGCCAGCAGCGGGACAGGTAGTGGCTACACCTTC.

The V and J genes are TRBV5-1 and TRBJ1-1, with 10 bases matching TRBD1. The CDR3 contains 16 residues. CDR1 and CDR2 (germline): SGHRS, YFSETQ. Trimming removed 3 bases from V and 1 base from J; junction bases left unmatched: 6. The CDR3 DNA is TGCGCCAGCAGCTACCTAGGACAGGGGGGGAACACTGAAGCTTTCTTT. Protein: CASSYLGQGGNTEAFF.

V gene TRBV28 combines with J gene TRBJ2-5; D may correspond to TRBD1 or TRBD2 (5 bases each). The germline V gene encodes CDR1 MDHEN and CDR2 SYDVKM. The CDR3 has 15 amino acids. V gave up 5 bases and J gave up 5 bases, with 18 bases separating them. In DNA form, the CDR3 reads TGTGCCAGCAGTCGGGGCTCGGCAGGACCGGAGACCCAGTACTTC. Its translation is CASSRGSAGPETQYF.